This TCR beta chain was retrieved from a study of OX40 agonist ivuxolimab in advanced cancers. Study in general: Two cutaneous melanoma patients and one hepatocellular carcinoma patient, three in all, had partial responses.

Clones were read by immunoSEQ multiplex PCR, and TCRdb kept only the in-frame ones, dropping some. The sample carries under 85,000 clones, approximately 95% recorded once. Blood was sampled at baseline, cycle 4 day 1, and cycle 7 day 1. Study findings and constraints: Antigen targets of the expanded peripheral T cells went undetermined.

On this clone: The antigen remains unidentified.

The sequence was collected from an adult with an advanced solid tumor such as melanoma, head and neck, liver or kidney cancer. The sample in question was CD4+ or CD8+ T cells sorted from blood, obtained in a trial of the OX40 agonist ivuxolimab.

The CDR3 DNA reads as TGTGCCTGGAGTGTACGGATAGTAGCGGCCCGCACAGATACGCAGTATTTT. As protein: CAWSVRIVAARTDTQYF. The V and J genes are TRBV30 and TRBJ2-3, with a weak D call TRBD2 (6 bases). In germline, CDR1 is GTSNPN, CDR2 SVGIG (reference sequence). The germline V and J ends were trimmed by 0 bases and 1 base, with 17 bases remaining between them. The CDR3 runs 17 residues.